Below, 25 T cell receptor beta chains from the same sample are listed, as sequenced in a study of cytomegalovirus exposure and HLA in healthy donors. PCR involved 60 Vbeta and 13 Jbeta primers. Repertoires were generated with immunoSEQ multiplex PCR, while TCRdb's copy carries only in-frame clones and drops some. The sample shows about 130,000 clones, approximately 87% of them seen only once. What was sequenced was PBMCs. These receptor sequences come from a man in his forties or fifties in good health and CMV-seronegative.

The rearrangement joins TRBV5-1 to TRBJ2-7; TRBD2 matches at 11 bases. The junction had 8 bases not matched to a gene; V was cut back by 4 bases and J by 8 bases. Germline CDR1 SGHRS, CDR2 YFSETQ. The CDR3 runs to 14 residues. CDR3 loop: CASSVLAGEGKQYF. Written as DNA, the CDR3 is TGCGCCAGCAGCGTACTAGCGGGGGAAGGCAAGCAGTACTTC.

The CDR3 DNA follows: TGTGCCTGGCGAACAGGGCGGGGGACCTACGAGCAGTACTTC. Amino acids: CAWRTGRGTYEQYF. This rearrangement joins TRBV30 to TRBJ2-7, with a tentative D call TRBD2 (7 bases). Germline CDR1 GTSNPN, CDR2 SVGIG (reference sequence). V shed 5 bases and J shed 2 bases, with 16 bases lying between them. This CDR3 spans 14 amino acids.

J is TRBJ2-7 and V is TRBV27; 7 bases align to TRBD2. V shed 6 bases and J 0 bases; nucleotides not matched to a gene: 5. Germline-derived CDR1 and CDR2 are MNHEY and SMNVEV (reference sequence). The CDR3 consists of 14 residues. The CDR3 coding sequence is TGTGCCAGCAGCCCGGGGGGACTCTCCTACGAGCAGTACTTC. It codes for CASSPGGLSYEQYF.

This clone turned up a few times. This chain joins TRBV6-5 and TRBJ2-7; 8 bases are a match to TRBD2. V trimming: 4 bases; J trimming: 2 bases; junction bases outside the gene matches: 4. The CDR3 extends over 14 amino acids. Germline V gives CDR1 MNHEY, CDR2 SVGAGI. CDR3 bases: TGTGCCAGCAGTTTCGGCGGGAGGACCTACGAGCAGTACTTC. Its translation is CASSFGGRTYEQYF.

The rearrangement joins TRBV6-5 to TRBJ2-1; TRBD2 aligns across 15 bases. Germline loops: CDR1 MNHEY, CDR2 SVGAGI. J gave up 6 bases and V 6 bases, and 3 bases lay outside the gene matches. There are 15 residues in the CDR3. CDR3 DNA: TGTGCCAGCAGCTTGGGACTAGCGGGGGGCAATGAGCAGTTCTTC. Amino acids: CASSLGLAGGNEQFF.

The CDR3 bases are TGCGCCAGCAGCCAGGACAGGGGGCTTGAACAGCCCCAGCATTTT. Protein product: CASSQDRGLEQPQHF. The chain recombines TRBV4-1 with TRBJ1-5, with 11 nucleotides matching TRBD1. With 3 bases clipped from V and 7 bases from J, the junction kept 5 bases outside the gene matches. Germline-derived CDR1 and CDR2 are MGHRA and YSYEKL. The CDR3 spans 15 residues.

J is TRBJ2-1 and V is TRBV10-3, with D hard to call. Germline CDR1 ENHRY, CDR2 SYGVKD. Trimming removed 2 bases from V and 7 bases from J, with 6 bases in between. The CDR3 length is 12 residues. This chain's CDR3 is CAISETGNEQFF. DNA of the CDR3: TGTGCCATCAGTGAGACCGGGAATGAGCAGTTCTTC.

This chain links TRBV5-1 with TRBJ1-4, with TRBD1 as a possible D gene (5 bases). The CDR3 consists of 15 residues. CDR1 is SGHRS, CDR2 YFSETQ, per germline. The V gene lost 0 bases and the J gene lost 3 bases, with 9 bases spanning the gap. The CDR3 DNA reads as TGCGCCAGCAGCTTGGCCCCAGGGTCTAATGAAAAACTGTTTTTT. It specifies CASSLAPGSNEKLFF.

V is TRBV5-4 and J is TRBJ1-2; TRBD1 might be the D (6 bases). This CDR3 is built from 13 residues. CDR1 SGHNT and CDR2 YYREEE come from the germline V gene (reference sequence). Trimming removed 6 bases from V and 3 bases from J, with 12 bases in between. CDR3 bases: TGTGCCAGCACGGGGGGCGTTGACTATGGCTACACCTTC. It yields the protein CASTGGVDYGYTF.

The chain joins TRBV11-1 to TRBJ2-1, with no clear D. Looked up from germline, CDR1 is SGHAT and CDR2 is FQDESV (reference sequence). Trimming left V 5 bases short and J 2 bases short, with 13 bases between. This CDR3 contains 15 residues. The DNA for the CDR3 is TGTGCCAGCAGCCCGATTACGGCGGCCTACAATGAGCAGTTCTTC. Its protein product is CASSPITAAYNEQFF.

This chain connects TRBV25-1 to TRBJ1-3, with TRBD1 matching over 7 bases. Losses at the gene ends were 6 bases for V and 4 bases for J; bases not matched to a gene: 3. The CDR3 is made up of 13 amino acids. Germline CDR1 and CDR2: MGHDK and SYGVNS. The CDR3 here is CASRGTDGNTIYF. The CDR3 DNA sequence: TGTGCCAGCAGAGGGACAGACGGAAACACCATATATTTT.

The chain uses TRBV7-8 and TRBJ1-1, with a tentative D call TRBD1 (5 bases). Trimming left V 5 bases short and J 3 bases short, with 16 bases between. Germline-derived CDR1 and CDR2 are SGHVS and FQNEAQ. CDR3 size: 15 residues. The chain's CDR3 is CASSTWGGVDTEAFF. CDR3 nucleotides: TGTGCCAGCAGCACCTGGGGGGGGGTGGACACTGAAGCTTTCTTT.

The rearrangement uses TRBV28 and TRBJ2-1; 8 bases are shared with TRBD2. Trimming removed 5 bases from V and 8 bases from J; junction bases left unmatched: 8. The germline CDR1 and CDR2 sequences are MDHEN and SYDVKM. The CDR3 extends over 14 amino acids. This chain's CDR3 is CASSRITGGDEQFF. CDR3 coding DNA: TGTGCCAGCAGTCGTATCACCGGGGGGGATGAGCAGTTCTTC.

The chain joins TRBV4-1 to TRBJ2-7, with D possibly being TRBD1 (6 bases). Germline values: CDR1 MGHRA, CDR2 YSYEKL. The CDR3 has 14 amino acids. Trimming left V 3 bases short and J 0 bases short, with 9 bases between. The chain's CDR3 is CASSHTGSSYEQYF. The CDR3 bases are TGCGCCAGCAGCCACACAGGGAGCTCCTACGAGCAGTACTTC.

This chain links TRBV6-5 with TRBJ2-7; weak D call: TRBD2 (5 bases). The CDR3 extends over 12 amino acids. The germline V gene has CDR1 MNHEY and CDR2 SVGAGI. Trimming took off 6 bases at V and 6 bases at J, with 12 bases between the two ends. For the CDR3, the DNA is TGTGCCAGCAGAGACGCTAGCTCCGAGCAGTACTTC. It is translated as CASRDASSEQYF.

This chain joins TRBV4-1 and TRBJ2-7; 7 bases match TRBD1. The CDR3 extends over 15 amino acids. In germline, CDR1 is MGHRA, CDR2 YSYEKL. The ends lost 4 bases at V and 2 bases at J; junction bases unmatched: 8. CDR3 loop: CASSRSGTDPYEQYF. The CDR3 region has the DNA TGCGCCAGCAGCCGATCCGGGACAGATCCCTACGAGCAGTACTTC.

The J gene is TRBJ2-5, the V gene TRBV29-1; 9 positions match TRBD1. Gene TRBJ2-7 matches the end of the DNA better, so the J call may be wrong. Germline V CDR1 and CDR2: SQVTM, ANQGSEA. This CDR3 is built from 12 residues. CDR3 region: CSVTRTGDEQYF. CDR3 sequence (DNA): TGCAGCGTAACCCGGACAGGGGACGAGCAGTACTTC.

This chain connects TRBV5-1 to TRBJ2-2, with 7 positions matching TRBD1. CDR1 and CDR2 from the germline V gene are SGHRS and YFSETQ. The CDR3 is made up of 17 amino acids. V lost 0 bases and J lost 4; bases outside the gene matches: 9. CDR3 sequence reads: CASSLEGGAYSTGELFF. In DNA, the CDR3 is TGCGCCAGCAGCTTGGAAGGGGGCGCTTACAGCACCGGGGAGCTGTTTTTT. The entire variable domain, with the rest obtained from reference TRBV5-1 and TRBJ2-2, is as follows: KAGVTQTPRYLIKTRGQQVTLSCSPISGHRSVSWYQQTPGQGLQFLFEYFSETQRNKGNFPGRFSGRQFSNSRSEMNVSTLELGDSALYLCASSLEGGAYSTGELFFGEGSRLTVL.

This clone was seen just once. The chain recombines TRBV2 with TRBJ2-3; possible D gene TRBD2, 6 bases. The CDR3 runs to 15 residues. Trimming took off 2 bases at V and 2 bases at J, with 11 bases between the two ends. CDR1 is SNHLY, CDR2 FYNNEI, per germline. The CDR3 spells CASSERRGNTDTQYF. The CDR3 nucleotides read TGTGCCAGCAGTGAAAGGCGGGGCAACACAGATACGCAGTATTTT. The full variable domain, rest sourced from reference TRBV2 and TRBJ2-3, is EPEVTQTPSHQVTQMGQEVILRCVPISNHLYFYWYRQILGQKVEFLVSFYNNEISEKSEIFDDQFSVERPDGSNFTLKIRSTKLEDSAMYFCASSERRGNTDTQYFGPGTRLTVL.

This chain links TRBV4-1 with TRBJ1-4; unclear D gene. Trimming left V 1 base short and J 1 base short, with 10 bases between. Per germline, CDR1 MGHRA and CDR2 YSYEKL. The CDR3 length is 16 residues. The CDR3 loop is CASSQANGITNEKLFF. CDR3 bases: TGCGCCAGCAGCCAAGCAAACGGGATAACTAATGAAAAACTGTTTTTT.

The chain is built from TRBV7-3 and TRBJ2-3; 9 bases match TRBD1. This CDR3 is 17 amino acids long. V dropped 4 bases and J dropped 3; count of bases not matched to a gene: 11. Germline V gives CDR1 SGHTA, CDR2 FQGTGA. The CDR3 sequence: CASSSLLTGGITDTQYF. DNA of the CDR3: TGTGCCAGCAGCTCCCTATTGACAGGGGGTATTACAGATACGCAGTATTTT. Looking up the rest from reference TRBV7-3 and TRBJ2-3 gives the full variable domain: GAGVSQTPSNKVTEKGKYVELRCDPISGHTALYWYRQSLGQGPEFLIYFQGTGAADDSGLPNDRFFAVRPEGSVSTLKIQRTERGDSAVYLCASSSLLTGGITDTQYFGPGTRLTVL.

The V call is TRBV5-8, the J call TRBJ2-7; the match to TRBD2 covers 10 bases. The germline CDR1 and CDR2 sequences are SGHTS and YDEGEE. The V gene end was trimmed by 4 bases and the J gene end by 6 bases; junction bases not matched to a gene: 13. The CDR3 length is 16 residues. The CDR3 sequence: CASSPRPGLASLEQYF. For the CDR3, the DNA is TGTGCCAGCAGCCCACGACCGGGACTAGCGTCCCTCGAGCAGTACTTC.

V gene TRBV30 combines with J gene TRBJ1-2, with unresolved D. The germline V and J ends were trimmed by 7 bases and 12 bases, with 24 bases remaining between them. Germline values: CDR1 GTSNPN, CDR2 SVGIG (reference sequence). The CDR3 sequence is 13 residues long. The CDR3, as DNA: TGTGCCTACCCTCATCAGTCTCTGGGAGGCCACACCTTC. Its protein is CAYPHQSLGGHTF.

This chain links TRBV27 with TRBJ2-3; possible D gene TRBD2, 7 bases. The V gene lost 5 bases and the J gene lost 6 bases, with 21 bases spanning the gap. This CDR3 is built from 16 residues. Per the germline V gene, CDR1 is MNHEY and CDR2 is SMNVEV (reference sequence). The CDR3 region has the DNA TGTGCCAGCAGTCTCCGAGGCGGGGGCGGTTCTGATACGCAGTATTTT. Translated, it gives CASSLRGGGGSDTQYF.

This clone occurred a few times. The chain links TRBV16 to TRBJ1-2; D is uncertain. The CDR3 length is 15 residues. Deletions cut 1 base from V and 0 bases from J, with 9 bases between. The germline gives CDR1 KGHSY, CDR2 FQNENV. The CDR3 DNA reads TGTGCCAGCAGCCAATTGGCCGGGACTAACTATGGCTACACCTTC. Amino acid sequence: CASSQLAGTNYGYTF.